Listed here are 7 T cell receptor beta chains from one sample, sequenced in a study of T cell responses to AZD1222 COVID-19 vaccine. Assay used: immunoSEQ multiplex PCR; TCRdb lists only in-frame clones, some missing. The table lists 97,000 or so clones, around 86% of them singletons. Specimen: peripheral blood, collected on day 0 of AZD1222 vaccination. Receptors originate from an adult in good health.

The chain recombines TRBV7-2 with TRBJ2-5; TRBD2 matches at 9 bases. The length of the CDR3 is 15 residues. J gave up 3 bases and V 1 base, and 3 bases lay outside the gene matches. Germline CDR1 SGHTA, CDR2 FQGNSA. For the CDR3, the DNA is TGTGCCAGCAGCTTAGTTCTAGCGGGGAAAGAGACCCAGTACTTC. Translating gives CASSLVLAGKETQYF.

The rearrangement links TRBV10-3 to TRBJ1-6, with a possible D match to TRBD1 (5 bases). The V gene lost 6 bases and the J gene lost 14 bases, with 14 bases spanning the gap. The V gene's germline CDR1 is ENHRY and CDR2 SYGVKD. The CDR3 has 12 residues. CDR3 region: CAISQAGGSLHF. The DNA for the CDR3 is TGTGCCATCAGCCAGGCCGGGGGGTCCCTCCACTTT.

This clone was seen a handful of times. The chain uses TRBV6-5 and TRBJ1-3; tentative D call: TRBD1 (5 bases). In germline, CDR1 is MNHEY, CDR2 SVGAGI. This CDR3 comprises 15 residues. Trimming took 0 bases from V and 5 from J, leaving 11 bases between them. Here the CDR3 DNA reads TGTGCCAGCAGTTACTCGGGGACGAACCGAAACACCATATATTTT. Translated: CASSYSGTNRNTIYF.

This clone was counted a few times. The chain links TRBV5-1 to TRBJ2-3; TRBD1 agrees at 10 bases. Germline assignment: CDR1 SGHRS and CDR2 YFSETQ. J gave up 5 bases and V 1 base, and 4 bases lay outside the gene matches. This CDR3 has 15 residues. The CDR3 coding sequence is TGCGCCAGCAGCTTGAGACAGGGGGCGCGAGATACGCAGTATTTT. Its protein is CASSLRQGARDTQYF.

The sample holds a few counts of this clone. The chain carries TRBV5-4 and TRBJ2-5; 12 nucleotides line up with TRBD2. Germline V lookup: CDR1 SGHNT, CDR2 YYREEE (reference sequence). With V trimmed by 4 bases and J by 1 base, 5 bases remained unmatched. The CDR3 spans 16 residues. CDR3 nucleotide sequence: TGTGCCAGCAGCCTAAGGACTAGCGGGACCCAAGAGACCCAGTACTTC. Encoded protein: CASSLRTSGTQETQYF.

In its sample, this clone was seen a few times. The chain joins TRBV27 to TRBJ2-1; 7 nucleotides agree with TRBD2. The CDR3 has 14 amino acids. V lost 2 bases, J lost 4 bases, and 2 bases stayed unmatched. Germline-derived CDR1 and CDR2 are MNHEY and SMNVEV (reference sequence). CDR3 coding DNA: TGTGCCAGCAGTTTAGCTAGCGGTTACAATGAGCAGTTCTTC. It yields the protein CASSLASGYNEQFF.

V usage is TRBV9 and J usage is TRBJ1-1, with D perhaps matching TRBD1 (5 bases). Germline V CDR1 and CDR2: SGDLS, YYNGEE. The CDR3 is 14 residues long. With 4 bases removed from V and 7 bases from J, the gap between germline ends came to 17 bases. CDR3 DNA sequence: TGTGCCAGCAGCCCGCGGACACTTACTAATGAAGCTTTCTTT. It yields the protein CASSPRTLTNEAFF.